This TCR beta chain stems from a study of technical replicates of blood from several donors (dated 2017 in TCRdb). CDR3 length: 16 amino acids, cysteine to phenylalanine. Only the CDR3 part of the read is kept: 48 bases, read in frame from the first base. CDR1 SEHNR and CDR2 FQNEAQ are derived from the germline V gene (reference sequence). A distance of 18 bases separates the germline ends of V and J, which lose 5 bases and 2 bases respectively. This clone was seen a handful of times. Its antigen is not yet known. The sample holds no much larger clone one base away, and base qualities are not on file. The method behind the library was the immunoSEQ multiplex PCR assay. This immuneACCESS table, as held by TCRdb, lists in-frame sequences with V and J called but not all clones. Of the missing ones, under half trace to an unresolved V gene in checked studies; the others have no known cause. Across this sample there are 76,000 or so clones, with approximately 83% seen only once. The ten largest clones represent roughly 4.9% of the sample.

The V gene is TRBV7-9 and the J gene is TRBJ1-2; matching of 6 bases hints at TRBD1 as the D gene. This sequence was found in a human donor in good health. Some clones in this sample may be carry-over from other donors' samples. Sequencing used PBMCs. The CDR3 region has the sequence CASSPTAGAGNYGYTF. The DNA sequence is given as TGTGCCAGCAGCCCGACGGCAGGGGCCGGGAACTATGGCTACACCTTC.